This paragraph reports one T cell receptor beta chain. TCRdb re-called the RACE reads with MiXCR, one entry per CDR3 protein. This table holds under 70,000 distinct CDR3 sequences, approximately 10% found once. This entry belongs to a study of human T cells and chemical hapten exposure. Documented time point: pre-sensitization, week 0. The treatment was: therapeutic diphenylcyclopropenone sensitization with weekly scalp DPC. The CDR3 loop spans 15 amino acids. Trimming removed 2 bases from V and 8 bases from J, with 16 bases in between. The germline CDR1 and CDR2 sequences are LGHNA and YSLEER. The rearrangement joins TRBV4-3 to TRBJ2-4; D possibly uses TRBD1 or TRBD2 (5 bases each). This specimen was whole blood, taken in connection with sensitization to the hapten diphenylcyclopropenone (DPC). This clonotype was obtained from a woman aged 40 to 50 with alopecia areata. Some clones in this sample may be carry-over from other donors' samples. The CDR3 DNA reads as TGCGCCAGCAGCCAAACCGGGACGGCGGGTGACATTCAGTACTTC. This gives the protein CASSQTGTAGDIQYF.